The present TCR beta chain was sequenced within a study of CD8 T cell repertoires and HIV-1 epitope variants. Across the whole study: T cells were stimulated with Twenty-five Gag and Nef peptides separately. Separate from the cultures, 1M uncultured T cells served as baseline. Controls included no peptide, Ebola AY9 epitope, and a CMV, EBV, flu pool. Study outcomes and limitations: Some ten antigen-specific TCR beta clonotypes were found; about 6 seemed cross-reactive to variants.

With respect to this clone: The antigen is undetermined.

Germline CDR1 is SGHVS and CDR2 is FNYEAQ. This CDR3 is built from 16 residues. The V gene lost 5 bases and the J gene lost 4 bases, with 18 bases spanning the gap. Libraries were prepared by immunoSEQ multiplex PCR; TCRdb keeps only in-frame clonotypes and omits some of them. The top ten hold under 30% of the sample, which has more than 85,000 clones, roughly four fifths seen once. Specimen: uncultured baseline CD8+ T cells from peripheral blood mononuclear cells (PBMCs). This chain uses TRBV7-6 with TRBJ1-5; D uncertain. The source is a male donor with HIV. The CDR3 DNA follows: TGTGCCAGCAGCCCCTCTGCCGGGGTACGGAATCAGCCCCAGCATTTT. It codes for CASSPSAGVRNQPQHF.